The next 15 T cell receptor beta chains were all read from a single sample in a study of identical twins. A single record per CDR3 protein comes from TCRdb applying MiXCR to the 5' RACE reads. The data contain 600,000 to 850,000 distinct CDR3 sequences, roughly 20% of them singletons. These data also formed part of another study, on T cells expressing NK-cell markers.

The sample taken for sequencing was PBMCs. Source of these receptors: a young woman in good health.

This clonotype was detected many times. The rearrangement uses TRBV2 and TRBJ1-2, with D perhaps TRBD1 (5 bases). V lost 4 bases and J 4 bases, leaving 16 bases between the germline ends. Per germline, CDR1 SNHLY and CDR2 FYNNEI. This CDR3 region has 15 residues. This chain's CDR3 is CASSGDGVIPYGYTF. CDR3 coding DNA: TGTGCCAGCAGTGGGGACGGCGTTATCCCCTATGGCTACACCTTC. Filled out from reference TRBV2 and TRBJ1-2, the complete variable domain reads EPEVTQTPSHQVTQMGQEVILRCVPISNHLYFYWYRQILGQKVEFLVSFYNNEISEKSEIFDDQFSVERPDGSNFTLKIRSTKLEDSAMYFCASSGDGVIPYGYTFGSGTRLTVV.

The chain links TRBV6-1 to TRBJ2-7; tentative D call: TRBD1 (5 bases). In germline, CDR1 is MNHNS, CDR2 SASEGT. The germline V and J ends were trimmed by 8 bases and 2 bases, with 19 bases remaining between them. The CDR3 is 15 residues long. The CDR3 DNA follows: TGTGCCAGCGCTTGGGGCCCCAGGGCCGCCTACGAGCAGTACTTC. Protein: CASAWGPRAAYEQYF.

This clonotype was picked up a small number of times. The chain joins TRBV20-1 to TRBJ2-5; a weak D match, TRBD2 (5 bases). The V gene lost 3 bases and the J gene lost 5 bases, with 13 bases spanning the gap. CDR3 size: 13 residues. The V gene's germline CDR1 is DFQATT and CDR2 SNEGSKA (reference sequence). The CDR3 DNA reads as TGCAGTGCTAGTCTCGCGGGTCGGGAGACCCAGTACTTC. Amino acids: CSASLAGRETQYF.

This rearrangement joins TRBV12-3 or TRBV12-4 to TRBJ2-7; 11 nucleotides agree with TRBD2. V lost 5 bases, J lost 4 bases, and 13 bases stayed unmatched. CDR3 size: 17 residues. This CDR3 is CASSTDGSSGRGYEQYF. The CDR3 region has the DNA TGTGCCAGCAGTACGGATGGGAGTAGCGGGAGGGGGTACGAGCAGTACTTC.

The V gene is TRBV20-1, the J gene TRBJ1-5; unclear D gene. Germline CDR1 and CDR2: DFQATT and SNEGSKA (reference sequence). Trimming cost V 1 base and J 4 bases, with 17 bases left between them. The CDR3 contains 16 residues. The CDR3 reads CSARGGRGLKNQPQHF. The CDR3 bases are TGCAGTGCTAGAGGTGGCAGAGGTCTCAAGAATCAGCCCCAGCATTTT.

This clonotype has a handful of counts. The chain recombines TRBV7-9 with TRBJ2-3, with TRBD2 matching over 10 bases. Trimming at V came to 1 base and at J to 13 bases, leaving 2 bases not matched to a gene. Per germline, CDR1 SEHNR and CDR2 FQNEAQ (reference sequence). This CDR3 region has 12 residues. The CDR3 DNA sequence: TGTGCCAGCAGCTTAGGAACTAGCGGGAAGTATTTT. Translation: CASSLGTSGKYF.

This clonotype was counted a few times. This rearrangement joins TRBV5-1 to TRBJ2-5; tentative D call: TRBD2 (5 bases). Trimming took off 4 bases at V and 5 bases at J, with 9 bases between the two ends. Germline V gene data show CDR1 as SGHRS and CDR2 as YFSETQ. CDR3 size: 12 residues. CDR3 in amino acids: CASSRGKETQYF. CDR3 DNA sequence: TGCGCCAGCAGCCGGGGTAAGGAGACCCAGTACTTC.

This clonotype was picked up a small number of times. The gene calls are TRBV20-1 and TRBJ2-2; D unclear. Trimming left V 5 bases short and J 6 bases short, with 7 bases between. The CDR3 runs to 11 residues. Germline CDR1 is DFQATT and CDR2 is SNEGSKA (reference sequence). Here the CDR3 reads CSALRAGELFF. Here the CDR3 DNA reads TGCAGTGCTCTCCGGGCCGGGGAGCTGTTTTTT.

This clonotype came up a few times. The chain is built from TRBV15 and TRBJ1-4, with D unclear. Germline V CDR1 and CDR2: LNHNV, YYDKDF (reference sequence). The CDR3 is 15 amino acids. The V and J ends lost 0 bases and 8 bases respectively, with 13 bases between them. The CDR3 sequence is CATSRDPAAEEKLFF. CDR3 sequence (DNA): TGTGCCACCAGCAGAGATCCCGCGGCGGAAGAAAAACTGTTTTTT. Together with reference TRBV15 and TRBJ1-4, the CDR3 gives the full variable domain: DAMVIQNPRYQVTQFGKPVTLSCSQTLNHNVMYWYQQKSSQAPKLLFHYYDKDFNNEADTPDNFQSRRPNTSFCFLDIRSPGLGDTAMYLCATSRDPAAEEKLFFGSGTQLSVL.

This clonotype was seen more than once but under ten times. CDR3 residues: CASSYARDRVTDTQYF. The CDR3 DNA is TGTGCCAGCAGTTACGCCCGGGACAGGGTAACAGATACGCAGTATTTT. This sequence joins TRBV6-5 and TRBJ2-3; 9 bases are a match to TRBD1. CDR3 size: 16 residues. With 2 bases clipped from V and 3 bases from J, the junction kept 6 bases outside the gene matches. From germline, CDR1 is MNHEY and CDR2 SVGAGI.

This chain joins TRBV7-2 and TRBJ2-3; 8 nucleotides agree with TRBD2. With 3 bases clipped from V and 6 bases from J, the junction kept 8 bases outside the gene matches. Looked up from germline, CDR1 is SGHTA and CDR2 is FQGNSA. The CDR3 extends over 15 amino acids. CDR3: CASSLQVGRGDTQYF. The CDR3 nucleotides are TGTGCCAGCAGCTTGCAGGTCGGGAGGGGGGATACGCAGTATTTT.

This chain uses TRBV12-3 or TRBV12-4 with TRBJ2-3; 7 bases line up with TRBD2. V lost 6 bases to trimming and J lost 7 bases; unmatched junction nucleotides: 1. This CDR3 comprises 11 residues. The CDR3 is CASRREYTQYF. The DNA for the CDR3 is TGTGCCAGCAGGCGGGAGTATACGCAGTATTTT.

This chain uses TRBV20-1 with TRBJ2-1; TRBD2 is a possible D gene (7 bases). The V gene's germline CDR1 is DFQATT and CDR2 SNEGSKA (reference sequence). Trimming pared 4 bases from V and 2 bases from J, leaving 9 bases between. This CDR3 is built from 13 residues. In DNA, the CDR3 is TGCAGTGCTAAGGGGGGGGCCTACAATGAGCAGTTCTTC. It codes for CSAKGGAYNEQFF.

The chain is built from TRBV20-1 and TRBJ2-3; TRBD1 aligns across 9 bases. CDR1 and CDR2 from the germline V gene are DFQATT and SNEGSKA (reference sequence). CDR3 size: 15 residues. J gave up 3 bases and V 4 bases, and 8 bases lay outside the gene matches. As DNA, the CDR3 is TGCAGTGCTACCACCCGGGACAGGGTGACAGATACGCAGTATTTT. Translation: CSATTRDRVTDTQYF.

There are a few counts of this clonotype. The V call is TRBV11-2, the J call TRBJ2-7; no reliable D call. The CDR3 extends over 15 amino acids. From germline, CDR1 is SGHAT and CDR2 FQNNGV. V dropped 1 base and J dropped 2 bases, with 12 bases sitting between them. The CDR3 sequence is CASSLVGQAAYEQYF. As DNA, the CDR3 is TGTGCCAGCAGCTTAGTAGGGCAGGCTGCCTACGAGCAGTACTTC.